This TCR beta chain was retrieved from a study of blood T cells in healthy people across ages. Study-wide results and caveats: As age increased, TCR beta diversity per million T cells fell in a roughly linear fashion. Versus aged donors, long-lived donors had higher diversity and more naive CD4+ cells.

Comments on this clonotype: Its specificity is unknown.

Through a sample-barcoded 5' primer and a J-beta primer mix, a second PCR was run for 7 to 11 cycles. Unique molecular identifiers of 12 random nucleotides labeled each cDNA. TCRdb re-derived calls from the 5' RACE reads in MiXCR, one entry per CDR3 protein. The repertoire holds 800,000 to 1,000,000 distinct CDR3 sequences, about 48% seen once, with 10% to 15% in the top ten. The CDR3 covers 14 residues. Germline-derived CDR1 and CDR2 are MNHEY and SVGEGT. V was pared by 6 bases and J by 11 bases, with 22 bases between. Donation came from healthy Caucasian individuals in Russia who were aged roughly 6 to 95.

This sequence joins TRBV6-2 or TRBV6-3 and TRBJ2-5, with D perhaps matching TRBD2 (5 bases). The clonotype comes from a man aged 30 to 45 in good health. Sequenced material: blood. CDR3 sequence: CASSHDTTGGWQYF. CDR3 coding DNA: TGTGCCAGCAGCCACGACACGACCGGAGGTTGGCAGTACTTC.